The sequence of this T cell receptor (beta chain) was determined in a study of CD8 T cells in ankylosing spondylitis. Study conclusions and caveats: Apparently characteristic of ankylosing spondylitis blood was a TCR beta motif (fewer than 10 highly homologous variants). Disease-linked clones were found to be CD8+ and relatively rare in peripheral blood.

This clonotype was recorded many times. The antigen remains unidentified. TCRdb analysed the 5' RACE reads with MiXCR anew, one entry per CDR3 protein. The sample carries about 220,000 distinct CDR3 sequences, more than 5.5% recorded once. This CDR3 region has 13 residues. Trimming at V came to 7 bases and at J to 3 bases, leaving 5 bases not matched to a gene. Germline V gives CDR1 MNHEY, CDR2 SMNVEV (reference sequence). The chain carries TRBV27 and TRBJ2-7; 8 nucleotides agree with TRBD1. This receptor was taken from a male donor with ankylosing spondylitis. The source material was blood, either unsorted or a sorted T cell fraction (not recorded which). The CDR3 DNA follows: TGTGCCAGCATGACAGGGGTCAACTACGAGCAGTACTTC. It translates to CASMTGVNYEQYF.